This TCR beta chain comes out of a study of OX40 agonist ivuxolimab in advanced cancers. Study-wide results and caveats: Among the lowest peripheral clonal expansion occurred in 0.1-3.0 mg/kg partial responders. On average, CD8+ T cells had more expanded clones than CD4+. Not determined was the antigen specificity of the expanded peripheral T cells.

TCRdb keeps only in-frame clones here, not all; method: immunoSEQ multiplex PCR. The data hold over 45,000 clones, with about 86% observed a single time. About this clone: Antigen specificity is unknown.

A history of autoimmune disease or systemic immunosuppression excluded patients. This CDR3 has 14 residues. The chain couples TRBV21-1 to TRBJ1-4; the table's D gene call, TRBD1, was not cross checked with the DNA. TRBV21-1 is termed a pseudogene. The input for sequencing was CD4+ or CD8+ T cells sorted from blood, taken in a trial of the OX40 agonist ivuxolimab. This receptor was obtained from an adult with an advanced solid tumor such as melanoma, head and neck, liver or kidney cancer. CDR3 in DNA: TGTGCCAGCCCCCAGTTAGGGGGCCTCGAAAAACTGTTTTTT. Its protein product is CASPQLGGLEKLFF.